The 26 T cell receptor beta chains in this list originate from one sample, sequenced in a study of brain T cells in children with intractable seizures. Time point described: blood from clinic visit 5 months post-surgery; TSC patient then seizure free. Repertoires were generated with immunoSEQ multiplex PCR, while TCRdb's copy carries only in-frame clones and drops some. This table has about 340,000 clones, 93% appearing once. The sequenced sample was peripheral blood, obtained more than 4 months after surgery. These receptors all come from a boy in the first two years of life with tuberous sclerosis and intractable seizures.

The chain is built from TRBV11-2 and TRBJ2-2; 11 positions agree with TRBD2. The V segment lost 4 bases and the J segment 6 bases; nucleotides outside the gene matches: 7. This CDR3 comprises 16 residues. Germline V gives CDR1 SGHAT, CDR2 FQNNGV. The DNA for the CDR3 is TGTGCCAGCAGCTCCGTTAGCGGGGGGGCGGCCGGGGAGCTGTTTTTT. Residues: CASSSVSGGAAGELFF.

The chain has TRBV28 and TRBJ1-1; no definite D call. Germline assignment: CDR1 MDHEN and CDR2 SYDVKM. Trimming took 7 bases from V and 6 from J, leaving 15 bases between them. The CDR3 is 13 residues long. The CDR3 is CASTPGGGSEAFF. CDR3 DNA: TGTGCCAGCACCCCCGGCGGCGGATCTGAAGCTTTCTTT.

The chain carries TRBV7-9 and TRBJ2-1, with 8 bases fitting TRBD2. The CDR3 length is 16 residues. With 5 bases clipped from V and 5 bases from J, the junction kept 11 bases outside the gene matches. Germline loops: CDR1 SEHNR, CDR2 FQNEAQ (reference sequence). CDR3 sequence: CASSPRLSGGDNEQFF. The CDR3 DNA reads TGTGCCAGCAGCCCACGTCTAAGCGGGGGCGACAATGAGCAGTTCTTC.

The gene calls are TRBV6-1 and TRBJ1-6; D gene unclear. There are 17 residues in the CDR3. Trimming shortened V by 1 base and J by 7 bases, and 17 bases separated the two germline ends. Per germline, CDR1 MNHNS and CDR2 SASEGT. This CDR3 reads CASSEVPGNVFNSPLHF. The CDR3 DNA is TGTGCCAGCAGTGAAGTCCCGGGAAATGTGTTCAATTCACCCCTCCACTTT.

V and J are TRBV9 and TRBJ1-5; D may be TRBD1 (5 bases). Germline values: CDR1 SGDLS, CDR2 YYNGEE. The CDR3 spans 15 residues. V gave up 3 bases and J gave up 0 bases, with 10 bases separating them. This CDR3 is CASSADSNSNQPQHF. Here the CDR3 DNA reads TGTGCCAGCAGCGCCGACAGTAATAGCAATCAGCCCCAGCATTTT.

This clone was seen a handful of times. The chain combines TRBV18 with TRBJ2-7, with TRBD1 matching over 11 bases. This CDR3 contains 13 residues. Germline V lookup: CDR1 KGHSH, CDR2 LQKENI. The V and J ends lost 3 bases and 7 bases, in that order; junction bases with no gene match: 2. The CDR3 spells CASSPGTGGEQYF. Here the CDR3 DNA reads TGTGCCAGCTCACCCGGGACAGGGGGTGAGCAGTACTTC.

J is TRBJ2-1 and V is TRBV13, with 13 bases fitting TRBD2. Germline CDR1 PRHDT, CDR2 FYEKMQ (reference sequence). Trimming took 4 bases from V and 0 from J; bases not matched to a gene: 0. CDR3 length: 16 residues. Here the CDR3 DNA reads TGTGCCAGCAGCTGGACTAGCGGGAGCTCCTACAATGAGCAGTTCTTC. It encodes CASSWTSGSSYNEQFF.

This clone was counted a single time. DNA for the CDR3: TGTGCCAGCAGTTACTGGCTAGCGGGGGTTTACGAGCAGTACTTC. This encodes CASSYWLAGVYEQYF. V usage is TRBV6-6 and J usage is TRBJ2-7, with 10 bases identical to TRBD2. The V gene's germline CDR1 is MNHNY and CDR2 SVGAGI (reference sequence). The CDR3 length is 15 residues. With 1 base clipped from V and 4 bases from J, the junction kept 4 bases outside the gene matches.

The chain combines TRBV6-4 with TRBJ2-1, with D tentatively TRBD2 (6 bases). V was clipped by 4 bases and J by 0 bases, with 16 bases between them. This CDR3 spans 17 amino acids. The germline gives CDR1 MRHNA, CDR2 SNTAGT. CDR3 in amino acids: CASSAGLLHSSYNEQFF. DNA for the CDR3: TGTGCCAGCAGTGCGGGACTGCTCCATTCCTCCTACAATGAGCAGTTCTTC.

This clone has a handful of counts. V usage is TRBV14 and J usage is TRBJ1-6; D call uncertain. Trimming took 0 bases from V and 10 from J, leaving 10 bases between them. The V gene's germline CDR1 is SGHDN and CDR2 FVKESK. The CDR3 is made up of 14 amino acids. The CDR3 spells CASSQERVLSPLHF. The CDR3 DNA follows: TGTGCCAGCAGCCAAGAACGGGTGTTGTCACCCCTCCACTTT.

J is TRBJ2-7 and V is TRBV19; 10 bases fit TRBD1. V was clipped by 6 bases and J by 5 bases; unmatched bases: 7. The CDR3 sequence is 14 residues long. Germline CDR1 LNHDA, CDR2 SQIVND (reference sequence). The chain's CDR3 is CASSGTGEYHEQYF. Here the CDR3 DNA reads TGTGCCAGTAGCGGGACAGGGGAATACCACGAGCAGTACTTC.

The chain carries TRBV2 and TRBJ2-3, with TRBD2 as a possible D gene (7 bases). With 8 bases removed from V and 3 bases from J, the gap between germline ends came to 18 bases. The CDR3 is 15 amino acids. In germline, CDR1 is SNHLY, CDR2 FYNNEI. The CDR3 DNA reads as TGTGCCAGCGGATGGACAGCCGGGAGGACAGATACGCAGTATTTT. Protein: CASGWTAGRTDTQYF.

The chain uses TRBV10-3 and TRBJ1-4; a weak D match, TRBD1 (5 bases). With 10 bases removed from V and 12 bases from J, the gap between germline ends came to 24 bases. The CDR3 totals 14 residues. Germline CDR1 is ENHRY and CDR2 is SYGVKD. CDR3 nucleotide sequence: TGTGCCACCGCCGTACGGGACTCGAGTAGAGAACTGTTTTTT. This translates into CATAVRDSSRELFF.

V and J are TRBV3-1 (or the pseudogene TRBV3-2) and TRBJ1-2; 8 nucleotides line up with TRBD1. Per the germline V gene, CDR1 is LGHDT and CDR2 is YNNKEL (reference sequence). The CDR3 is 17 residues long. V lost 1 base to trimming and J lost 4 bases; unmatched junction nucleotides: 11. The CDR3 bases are TGTGCCAGCAGCCAAGGGGCAGGGGGCGCAGGTGGCTATGGCTACACCTTC. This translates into CASSQGAGGAGGYGYTF.

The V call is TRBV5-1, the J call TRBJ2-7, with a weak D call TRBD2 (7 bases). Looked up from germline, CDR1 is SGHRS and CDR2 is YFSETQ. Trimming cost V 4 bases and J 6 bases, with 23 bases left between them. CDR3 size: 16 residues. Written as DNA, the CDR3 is TGCGCCAGCAGCCTCCACCTCTGGGGGGGCTTAAGCGAGCAGTACTTC. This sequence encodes CASSLHLWGGLSEQYF.

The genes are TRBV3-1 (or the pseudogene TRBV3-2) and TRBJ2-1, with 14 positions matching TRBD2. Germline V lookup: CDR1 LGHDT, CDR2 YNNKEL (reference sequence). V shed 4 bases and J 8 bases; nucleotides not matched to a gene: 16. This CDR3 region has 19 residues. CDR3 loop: CASSLNFPGLAGVSDEQFF. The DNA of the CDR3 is TGTGCCAGCAGCCTAAATTTCCCGGGACTAGCGGGAGTATCCGATGAGCAGTTCTTC.

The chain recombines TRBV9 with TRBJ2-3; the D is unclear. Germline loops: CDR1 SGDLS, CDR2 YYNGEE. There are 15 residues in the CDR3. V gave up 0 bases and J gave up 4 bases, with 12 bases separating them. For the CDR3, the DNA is TGTGCCAGCAGCGTAGCCCCTACCGCGGCAGATACGCAGTATTTT. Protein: CASSVAPTAADTQYF. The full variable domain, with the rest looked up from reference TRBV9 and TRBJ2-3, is DSGVTQTPKHLITATGQRVTLRCSPRSGDLSVYWYQQSLDQGLQFLIQYYNGEERAKGNILERFSAQQFPDLHSELNLSSLELGDSALYFCASSVAPTAADTQYFGPGTRLTVL.

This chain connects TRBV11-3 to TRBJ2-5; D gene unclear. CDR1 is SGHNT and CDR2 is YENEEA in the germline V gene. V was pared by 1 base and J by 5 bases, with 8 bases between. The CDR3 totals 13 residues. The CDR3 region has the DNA TGTGCCAGCAGCTTAGGGGCGAAGGAGACCCAGTACTTC. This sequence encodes CASSLGAKETQYF.

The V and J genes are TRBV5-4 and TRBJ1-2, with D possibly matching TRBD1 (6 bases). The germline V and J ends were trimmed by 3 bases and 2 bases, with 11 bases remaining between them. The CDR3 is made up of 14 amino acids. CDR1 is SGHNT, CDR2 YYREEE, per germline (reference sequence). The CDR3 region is CASSSRTENYGYTF. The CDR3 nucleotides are TGTGCCAGCAGCTCTAGGACAGAAAACTATGGCTACACCTTC. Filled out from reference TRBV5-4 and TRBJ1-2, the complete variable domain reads ETGVTQSPTHLIKTRGQQVTLRCSSQSGHNTVSWYQQALGQGPQFIFQYYREEENGRGNFPPRFSGLQFPNYSSELNVNALELDDSALYLCASSSRTENYGYTFGSGTRLTVV.

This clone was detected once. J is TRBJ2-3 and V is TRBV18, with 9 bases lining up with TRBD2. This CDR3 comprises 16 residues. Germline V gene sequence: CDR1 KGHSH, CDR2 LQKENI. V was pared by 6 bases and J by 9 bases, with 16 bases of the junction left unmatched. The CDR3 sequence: CASSPAYGGRAQTQYF. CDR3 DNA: TGTGCCAGCTCGCCAGCCTATGGCGGGAGGGCCCAAACGCAGTATTTT.

DNA of the CDR3: TGTGCCACCGGAAAGGACGAGACCGGGGAGCTGTTTTTT. This gives the protein CATGKDETGELFF. The genes are TRBV24-1 and TRBJ2-2; D not resolved. CDR3 length equals 13 residues. The germline gives CDR1 KGHDR, CDR2 SFDVKD. With 9 bases removed from V and 5 bases from J, the gap between germline ends came to 12 bases.

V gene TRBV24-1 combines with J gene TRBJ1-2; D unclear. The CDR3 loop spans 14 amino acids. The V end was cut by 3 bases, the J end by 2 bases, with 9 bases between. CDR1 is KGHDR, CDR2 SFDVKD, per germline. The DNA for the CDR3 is TGTGCCACCAGTGATCAGGATCTGAACTATGGCTACACCTTC. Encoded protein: CATSDQDLNYGYTF.

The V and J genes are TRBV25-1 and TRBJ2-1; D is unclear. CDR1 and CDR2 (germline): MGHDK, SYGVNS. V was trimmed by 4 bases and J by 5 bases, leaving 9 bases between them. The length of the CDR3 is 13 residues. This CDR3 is CASSGWENNEQFF. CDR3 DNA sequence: TGTGCCAGCAGTGGGTGGGAAAACAATGAGCAGTTCTTC.

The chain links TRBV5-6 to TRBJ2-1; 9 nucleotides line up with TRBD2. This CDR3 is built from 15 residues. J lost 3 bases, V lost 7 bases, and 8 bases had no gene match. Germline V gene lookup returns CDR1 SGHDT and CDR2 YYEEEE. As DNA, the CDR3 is TGTGCCAGCTGCGTGCGGGAGGGCTTCTACAATGAGCAGTTCTTC. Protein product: CASCVREGFYNEQFF.

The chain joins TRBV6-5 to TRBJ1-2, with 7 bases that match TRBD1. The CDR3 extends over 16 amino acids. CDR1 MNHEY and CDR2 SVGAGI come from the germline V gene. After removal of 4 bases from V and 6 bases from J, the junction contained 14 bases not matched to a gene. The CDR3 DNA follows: TGTGCCAGCAGTTCCTTCCCCACAGGGGAACTGGATGGCTACACCTTC. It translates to CASSSFPTGELDGYTF.

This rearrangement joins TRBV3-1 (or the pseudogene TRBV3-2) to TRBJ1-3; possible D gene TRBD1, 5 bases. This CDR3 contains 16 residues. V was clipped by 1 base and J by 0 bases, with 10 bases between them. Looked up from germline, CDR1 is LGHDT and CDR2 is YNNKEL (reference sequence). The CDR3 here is CASSQVAGLSGNTIYF. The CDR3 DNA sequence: TGTGCCAGCAGCCAAGTCGCAGGGCTCTCTGGAAACACCATATATTTT.